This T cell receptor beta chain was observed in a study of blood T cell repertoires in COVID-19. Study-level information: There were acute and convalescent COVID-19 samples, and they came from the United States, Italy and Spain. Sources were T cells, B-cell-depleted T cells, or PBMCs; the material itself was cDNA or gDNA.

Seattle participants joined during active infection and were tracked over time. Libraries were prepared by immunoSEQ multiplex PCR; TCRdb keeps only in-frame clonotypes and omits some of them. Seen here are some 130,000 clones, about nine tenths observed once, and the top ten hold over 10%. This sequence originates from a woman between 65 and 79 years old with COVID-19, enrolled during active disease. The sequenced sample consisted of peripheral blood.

CDR3 nucleotides: TGTGCCAGCAGTAAGACAGGAGATACCTACAATGAGCAGTTCTTC. This codes for CASSKTGDTYNEQFF. The chain combines TRBV3-1 (or the pseudogene TRBV3-2) with TRBJ2-1; D is possibly TRBD1 (6 bases). This CDR3 region has 15 residues. Germline V lookup: CDR1 LGHDT, CDR2 YNNKEL (reference sequence). V gave up 6 bases and J gave up 2 bases, with 14 bases separating them.